Below, 9 T cell receptor beta chains from the same sample are listed, as sequenced in a study of T cell responses to AZD1222 COVID-19 vaccine. Only in-frame clones appear in the TCRdb table, and some are missing; sequencing was by immunoSEQ multiplex PCR. Of approximately 88,000 clones in the sample, roughly 80% were seen once. This sample comprised peripheral blood, obtained on day 0 of AZD1222 vaccination. These receptors all come from an adult in good health.

The V and J genes are TRBV3-1 (or the pseudogene TRBV3-2) and TRBJ1-1; D unclear. CDR1 is LGHDT and CDR2 is YNNKEL in the germline V gene (reference sequence). The CDR3 is 14 residues long. Trimming took off 2 bases at V and 2 bases at J, with 9 bases between the two ends. CDR3 nucleotides: TGTGCCAGCAGCCAAACTAACAGCAACACTGAAGCTTTCTTT. Its protein is CASSQTNSNTEAFF.

This chain links TRBV20-1 with TRBJ1-1; D gene unclear. Looked up from germline, CDR1 is DFQATT and CDR2 is SNEGSKA (reference sequence). Between the trimmed V and J ends, which lost 6 bases and 10 bases, there was a span of 12 bases. The CDR3 is 10 amino acids. In DNA, the CDR3 is TGCAGTGCGAGGACTGAGGGAGCTTTCTTT. Translating gives CSARTEGAFF.

A few counts support this clone. The chain uses TRBV19 and TRBJ2-1; no reliable D call. V dropped 6 bases and J dropped 6 bases, with 15 bases sitting between them. Germline V gives CDR1 LNHDA, CDR2 SQIVND (reference sequence). The CDR3 runs to 14 residues. CDR3 sequence: CASRTIARSNEQFF. The CDR3 bases are TGTGCCAGTAGGACAATAGCTAGATCCAATGAGCAGTTCTTC.

V usage is TRBV19 and J usage is TRBJ1-5; a possible D gene is TRBD1 (5 bases). The germline V and J ends were trimmed by 2 bases and 2 bases, with 10 bases remaining between them. This CDR3 region has 15 residues. CDR1 and CDR2 from the germline V gene are LNHDA and SQIVND (reference sequence). This chain's CDR3 is CASSIQGTGNQPQHF. DNA of the CDR3: TGTGCCAGTAGTATACAGGGTACGGGCAATCAGCCCCAGCATTTT.

V usage is TRBV9 and J usage is TRBJ2-2; the match to TRBD2 covers 10 bases. Per the germline V gene, CDR1 is SGDLS and CDR2 is YYNGEE. The CDR3 length is 16 residues. V trimming: 4 bases; J trimming: 2 bases; junction bases outside the gene matches: 5. CDR3 in DNA: TGTGCCAGCAGCCAAAGGACTAGCGGCAACACCGGGGAGCTGTTTTTT. Translating it yields CASSQRTSGNTGELFF.

J is TRBJ1-2 and V is TRBV24-1; 10 nucleotides match TRBD1. Per germline, CDR1 KGHDR and CDR2 SFDVKD. J lost 4 bases, V lost 3 bases, and 4 bases had no gene match. This CDR3 has 15 residues. Here the CDR3 reads CATSDGGQGTYGYTF. Written as DNA, the CDR3 is TGTGCCACCAGTGATGGGGGACAGGGGACCTATGGCTACACCTTC.

This clone was counted only a few times. The V call is TRBV5-1, the J call TRBJ2-1; D tentatively reads TRBD1 or TRBD2 (6 bases each). Trimming removed 0 bases from V and 7 bases from J, with 14 bases in between. Germline CDR1 is SGHRS and CDR2 is YFSETQ. CDR3 length: 15 residues. The CDR3 protein is CASSLDWGAWNEQFF. For the CDR3, the DNA is TGCGCCAGCAGCTTGGATTGGGGGGCTTGGAATGAGCAGTTCTTC.

CDR3: CASSYAGGDNEQFF. The CDR3 DNA follows: TGTGCCAGCAGTTACGCAGGGGGGGACAATGAGCAGTTCTTC. This chain uses TRBV28 with TRBJ2-1; the D gene could be TRBD1 or TRBD2 (7 bases each). This CDR3 is built from 14 residues. V lost 4 bases, J lost 5 bases, and 12 bases lay in between. Germline-derived CDR1 and CDR2 are MDHEN and SYDVKM. Variable domain in full (rest from reference TRBV28 and TRBJ2-1): DVKVTQSSRYLVKRTGEKVFLECVQDMDHENMFWYRQDPGLGLRLIYFSYDVKMKEKGDIPEGYSVSREKKERFSLILESASTNQTSMYLCASSYAGGDNEQFFGPGTRLTVL.

The chain uses TRBV7-2 and TRBJ2-1, with 8 positions matching TRBD2. The CDR3 extends over 17 amino acids. Germline CDR1 reads SGHTA; CDR2 reads FQGNSA. V shed 4 bases and J 4 bases; nucleotides not matched to a gene: 12. Written as DNA, the CDR3 is TGTGCCAGCAGCTCAATCGGGGCGGGAGGTTTTTACAATGAGCAGTTCTTC. It codes for CASSSIGAGGFYNEQFF.